These T cell receptor beta chains were read from a single sample in a study of long-term antiretroviral therapy in people with HIV. Here immunoSEQ multiplex PCR was the method, and the copy in TCRdb shows in-frame clones only, minus some. The sample lists approximately 24,000 clones, almost 80% occurring once. The sample consisted of unsorted PBMCs, taken 2.1 years after starting antiretroviral therapy. These receptors came from a man between 25 and 39 years old with HIV. The CDR3 runs from the conserved cysteine through the conserved F or W. A D gene is named only where the DNA matches it firmly. A clone size is listed for some rows: how often the clone was seen (once, few, many), or a class if it is expanded.

d_call,j_call,clone_size,v_call,cdr3_aa,cdr3_nt
TRBD1,TRBJ1-2,NA,TRBV7-2,CASSPPDRDYGYTF,TGTGCCAGCAGCCCCCCGGACAGGGACTATGGCTACACCTTC
TRBD2,TRBJ2-5,NA,TRBV11-2,CASSLSIPGLAGGETQYF,TGTGCCAGCAGCTTAAGCATTCCGGGACTAGCGGGAGGGGAGACCCAGTACTTC
NA,TRBJ1-1,NA,TRBV13,CASSLPAGDTEAFF,TGTGCCAGCAGCTTACCAGCGGGGGACACTGAAGCTTTCTTT
NA,TRBJ2-1,NA,TRBV27,CASSLRDTRSSYNEQFF,TGTGCCAGCAGTTTAAGAGACACGCGGAGCTCCTACAATGAGCAGTTCTTC
TRBD2,TRBJ2-3,NA,TRBV11-2,CASSLSGGTMGDTQYF,TGTGCCAGCAGCTTGTCGGGAGGAACTATGGGAGATACGCAGTATTTT
NA,TRBJ1-5,NA,TRBV9,CASSAGQGRNQPQHF,TGTGCCAGCAGCGCCGGGCAGGGACGGAATCAGCCCCAGCATTTT
NA,TRBJ1-1,once,TRBV7-3,CASSLTGPLNTEAFF,TGTGCCAGCAGCTTGACTGGACCGTTGAACACTGAAGCTTTCTTT
NA,TRBJ1-2,NA,TRBV7-2,CASSHPELTGAYGYTF,TGTGCCAGCAGTCACCCAGAGCTCACAGGCGCCTATGGCTACACCTTC
NA,TRBJ2-2,NA,TRBV5-1,CASSLGPSGELFF,TGCGCCAGCAGCTTGGGTCCATCTGGGGAGCTGTTTTTT
TRBD1,TRBJ1-3,NA,TRBV4-3,CASSAGTGRSGNTIYF,TGCGCCAGCAGTGCCGGGACAGGCAGATCTGGAAACACCATATATTTT
TRBD1,TRBJ2-2,NA,TRBV6-1,CASSALGTGNTGELFF,TGTGCCAGCAGTGCCCTGGGGACAGGAAACACCGGGGAGCTGTTTTTT
NA,TRBJ2-3,NA,TRBV14,CASSQPHTRATDTQYF,TGTGCCAGCAGCCAACCTCATACCCGGGCCACAGATACGCAGTATTTT
TRBD1,TRBJ2-1,once,TRBV30,CAWGPGGSNNEQFF,TGTGCCTGGGGGCCAGGGGGTTCGAACAATGAGCAGTTCTTC
NA,TRBJ2-3,NA,TRBV11-2,CASSYRGGVLDTQYF,TGTGCCAGCAGCTATAGGGGGGGGGTACTTGATACGCAGTATTTT
NA,TRBJ2-7,NA,TRBV19,CASSAGQRYEQYF,TGTGCCAGTAGTGCGGGACAGCGGTACGAGCAGTACTTC
TRBD1,TRBJ1-2,NA,TRBV6-5,CASSYDGQAPLYGYTF,TGTGCCAGCAGTTACGACGGACAGGCCCCGCTCTATGGCTACACCTTC
TRBD2,TRBJ2-1,NA,TRBV19,CATSSGSSYNEQFF,TGTGCCACCTCGAGCGGGAGCTCCTACAATGAGCAGTTCTTC
NA,TRBJ1-1,NA,TRBV6-1,CASSRTGNWDTEAFF,TGTGCCAGCAGCAGAACAGGGAATTGGGACACTGAAGCTTTCTTT
NA,TRBJ2-6,once,TRBV6-4,CASSDSGANVLTF,TGTGCCAGCAGTGACTCTGGGGCCAACGTCCTGACTTTC
TRBD2,TRBJ2-1,NA,TRBV11-2,CASSLDGGGAYNEQFF,TGTGCCAGCAGCTTAGATGGCGGGGGGGCCTACAATGAGCAGTTCTTC
TRBD1,TRBJ2-1,NA,TRBV5-4,CASSWPGQRTYNEQFF,TGTGCCAGCAGCTGGCCGGGACAGCGCACCTACAATGAGCAGTTCTTC
NA,TRBJ2-2,NA,TRBV19,CASSIRGTGELFF,TGTGCCAGTAGTATTAGGGGGACCGGGGAGCTGTTTTTT
NA,TRBJ1-6,NA,TRBV27,CATGIVGEPPLHF,TGTGCCACCGGCATAGTGGGGGAGCCACCCCTCCACTTT